Following are 10 T cell receptor beta chains from one sample sequenced in a study of T-cell reconstitution after alpha-beta-depleted transplantation in children. Unique molecular identifiers tagged the TCRbeta library. MiXCR, run by TCRdb on the PCR reads, gives a single entry per CDR3 protein. The sample contains nearly 550,000 distinct CDR3 sequences, about 17% of which appear only once. This sample comprised PBMCs from the stem cell graft donor, obtained from the stem cell graft. Receptors originate from a human donor who donated a stem cell graft to a child with acute lymphoblastic leukemia.

The chain employs TRBV29-1 and TRBJ2-1; D unresolved. The germline V gene encodes CDR1 SQVTM and CDR2 ANQGSEA. This CDR3 is 10 amino acids long. V lost 4 bases and J 9 bases, leaving 7 bases between the germline ends. CDR3 nucleotides: TGCAGCGTTGTATTACCTGAGCAGTTCTTC. Protein: CSVVLPEQFF.

This chain's CDR3 is CSARYSRASEHPDEQFF. The CDR3 DNA sequence: TGCAGTGCTAGATATTCCCGGGCTAGCGAACACCCGGATGAGCAGTTCTTC. The chain is built from TRBV20-1 and TRBJ2-1; tentative D call: TRBD2 (6 bases). Germline V gene data show CDR1 as DFQATT and CDR2 as SNEGSKA (reference sequence). The V and J ends lost 2 bases and 8 bases respectively, with 25 bases between them. The CDR3 is 17 residues long.

This clonotype was seen many times. This chain joins TRBV7-2 and TRBJ2-7; D gene uncertain. V gave up 1 base and J gave up 3 bases, with 10 bases separating them. Per the germline V gene, CDR1 is SGHTA and CDR2 is FQGNSA. The CDR3 totals 14 residues. The CDR3 sequence: CASSLGGSVYEQYF. The CDR3 bases are TGTGCCAGCAGCTTAGGAGGTTCAGTCTACGAGCAGTACTTC.

The chain joins TRBV29-1 to TRBJ1-1; 7 nucleotides agree with TRBD1. Trimming took 4 bases from V and 4 from J; bases not matched to a gene: 9. This CDR3 has 14 amino acids. The V gene's germline CDR1 is SQVTM and CDR2 ANQGSEA. The CDR3 DNA reads TGCAGCGTTGTCCCAGGGGCAGGGGGCACTGAAGCTTTCTTT. Protein: CSVVPGAGGTEAFF.

The table lists this clonotype with a count of one. The chain is built from TRBV6-2 or TRBV6-3 and TRBJ2-7; 9 positions agree with TRBD2. The CDR3 is 15 residues long. With 7 bases clipped from V and 3 bases from J, the junction kept 10 bases outside the gene matches. In germline, CDR1 is MNHEY, CDR2 SVGEGT. The CDR3 region is CASTTIAGAHYEQYF. The CDR3 nucleotides are TGTGCCAGCACCACCATAGCGGGAGCCCACTACGAGCAGTACTTC.

The chain employs TRBV7-6 and TRBJ2-1, with 7 positions matching TRBD2. CDR1 SGHVS and CDR2 FNYEAQ come from the germline V gene. The J segment lost 8 bases and the V segment lost 0 bases, leaving 4 bases of the junction unmatched. The CDR3 is made up of 14 amino acids. The CDR3 loop is CASSLAGGPYEQFF. For the CDR3, the DNA is TGTGCCAGCAGCTTAGCGGGAGGGCCCTATGAGCAGTTCTTC.

The chain links TRBV5-1 to TRBJ1-1; D unresolved. V lost 4 bases, J lost 4 bases, and 17 bases lay in between. CDR3 length: 15 residues. Per germline, CDR1 SGHRS and CDR2 YFSETQ. DNA for the CDR3: TGCGCCAGCAGCCTCGAATGGGAGGTCGGCACTGAAGCTTTCTTT. Amino acids: CASSLEWEVGTEAFF.

This chain links TRBV12-3 or TRBV12-4 with TRBJ2-3, with D unclear. This CDR3 has 14 residues. V gave up 1 base and J gave up 2 bases, with 7 bases separating them. CDR3 coding DNA: TGTGCCAGCAGTTTAGTTCCGTTCACAGATACGCAGTATTTT. Translated: CASSLVPFTDTQYF.

The rearrangement uses TRBV27 and TRBJ2-5, with D uncertain. The V end was cut by 8 bases, the J end by 4 bases, with 14 bases between. There are 13 residues in the CDR3. CDR1 and CDR2 from the germline V gene are MNHEY and SMNVEV (reference sequence). The CDR3 region has the DNA TGTGCCAGCGGATATGCCAAGGGAGAGACCCAGTACTTC. Protein sequence: CASGYAKGETQYF.

This clonotype was detected only a few times. The V and J genes are TRBV24-1 and TRBJ2-7; weak D call: TRBD2 (6 bases). Germline-derived CDR1 and CDR2 are KGHDR and SFDVKD. Trimming stripped 5 bases from V and 5 bases from J, with 12 bases between. The CDR3 runs 13 residues. DNA for the CDR3: TGTGCCACCAGTGCCCCCGGGACTCACGAGCAGTACTTC. It is translated as CATSAPGTHEQYF.